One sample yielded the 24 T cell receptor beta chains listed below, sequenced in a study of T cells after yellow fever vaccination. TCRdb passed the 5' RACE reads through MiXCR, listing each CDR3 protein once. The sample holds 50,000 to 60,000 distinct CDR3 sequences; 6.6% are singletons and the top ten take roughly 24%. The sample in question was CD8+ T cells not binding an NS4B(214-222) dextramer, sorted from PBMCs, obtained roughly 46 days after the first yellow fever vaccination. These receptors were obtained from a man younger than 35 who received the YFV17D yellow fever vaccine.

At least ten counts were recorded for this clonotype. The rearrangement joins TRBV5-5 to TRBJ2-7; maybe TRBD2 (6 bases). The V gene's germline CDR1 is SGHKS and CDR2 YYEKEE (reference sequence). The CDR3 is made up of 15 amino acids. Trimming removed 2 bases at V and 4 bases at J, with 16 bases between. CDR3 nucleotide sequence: TGTGCCAGCAGCTTACGGCGGGTGGGGGGATACGAGCAGTACTTC. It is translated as CASSLRRVGGYEQYF.

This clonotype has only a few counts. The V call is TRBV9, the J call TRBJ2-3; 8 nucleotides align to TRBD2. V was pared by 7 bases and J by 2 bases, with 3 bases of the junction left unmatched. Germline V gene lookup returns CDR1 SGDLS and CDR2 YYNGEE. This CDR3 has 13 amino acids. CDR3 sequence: CASGGGYTDTQYF. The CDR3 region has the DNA TGTGCCAGCGGCGGGGGGTACACAGATACGCAGTATTTT.

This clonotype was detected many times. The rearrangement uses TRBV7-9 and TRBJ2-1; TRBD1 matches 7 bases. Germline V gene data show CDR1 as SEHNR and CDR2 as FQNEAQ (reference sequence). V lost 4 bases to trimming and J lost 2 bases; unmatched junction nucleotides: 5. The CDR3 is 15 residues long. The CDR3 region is CASSYRGLTYNEQFF. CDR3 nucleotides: TGTGCCAGCAGCTACAGGGGTCTCACCTACAATGAGCAGTTCTTC.

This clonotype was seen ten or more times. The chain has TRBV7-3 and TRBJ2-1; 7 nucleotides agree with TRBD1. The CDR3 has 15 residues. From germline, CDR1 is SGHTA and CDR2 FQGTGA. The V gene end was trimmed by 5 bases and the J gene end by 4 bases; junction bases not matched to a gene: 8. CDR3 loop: CASSMDRRPYNEQFF. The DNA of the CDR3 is TGTGCCAGCAGCATGGACAGGCGCCCTTACAATGAGCAGTTCTTC.

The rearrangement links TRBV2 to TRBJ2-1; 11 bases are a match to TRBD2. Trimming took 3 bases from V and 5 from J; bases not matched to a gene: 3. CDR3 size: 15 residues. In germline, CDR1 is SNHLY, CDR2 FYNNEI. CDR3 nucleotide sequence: TGTGCCAGCAGTGACCCTAGCGGGGGGAACAATGAGCAGTTCTTC. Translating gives CASSDPSGGNNEQFF.

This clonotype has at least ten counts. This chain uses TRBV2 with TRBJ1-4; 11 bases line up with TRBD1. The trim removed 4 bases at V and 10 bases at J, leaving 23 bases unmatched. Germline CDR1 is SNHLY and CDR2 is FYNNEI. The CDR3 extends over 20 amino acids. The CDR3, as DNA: TGTGCCAGCAGTGGGTCCCGGGACAGGGGGAAGGGTCTGCGTCTGGGAAAACTGTTTTTT. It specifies CASSGSRDRGKGLRLGKLFF. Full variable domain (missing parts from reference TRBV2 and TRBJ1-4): EPEVTQTPSHQVTQMGQEVILRCVPISNHLYFYWYRQILGQKVEFLVSFYNNEISEKSEIFDDQFSVERPDGSNFTLKIRSTKLEDSAMYFCASSGSRDRGKGLRLGKLFFGSGTQLSVL.

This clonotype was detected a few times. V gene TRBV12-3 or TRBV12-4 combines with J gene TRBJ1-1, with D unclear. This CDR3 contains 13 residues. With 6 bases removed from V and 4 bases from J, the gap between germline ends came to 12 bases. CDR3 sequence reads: CASRPGNSTEAFF. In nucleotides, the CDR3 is TGTGCCAGCAGGCCCGGAAACAGCACTGAAGCTTTCTTT.

The CDR3 nucleotides are TGTGCCAGCAGTTACTCGACTAGCGTTACCAATGAGCAGTTCTTC. Its translation: CASSYSTSVTNEQFF. The chain links TRBV6-5 to TRBJ2-1; TRBD2 matches 8 bases. Germline V CDR1 and CDR2: MNHEY, SVGAGI. The CDR3 runs to 15 residues. With 0 bases clipped from V and 6 bases from J, the junction kept 4 bases outside the gene matches.

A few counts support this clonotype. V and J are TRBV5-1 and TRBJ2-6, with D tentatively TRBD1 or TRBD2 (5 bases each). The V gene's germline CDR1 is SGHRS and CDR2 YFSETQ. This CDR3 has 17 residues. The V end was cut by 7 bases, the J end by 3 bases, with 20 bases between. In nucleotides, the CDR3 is TGCGCCAGCCGTCTCCGGGACGACGAAATTGGGGCCAACGTCCTGACTTTC. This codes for CASRLRDDEIGANVLTF.

The CDR3 DNA reads as TGTGCCAGCAGTTCGGGACTCGGGTCGGGGGAGCAGTACGTC. Amino acids: CASSSGLGSGEQYV. The V call is TRBV28, the J call TRBJ2-7, with TRBD2 as a possible D gene (6 bases). This CDR3 is built from 14 residues. V lost 4 bases, J lost 7 bases, and 17 bases lay in between. From germline, CDR1 is MDHEN and CDR2 SYDVKM.

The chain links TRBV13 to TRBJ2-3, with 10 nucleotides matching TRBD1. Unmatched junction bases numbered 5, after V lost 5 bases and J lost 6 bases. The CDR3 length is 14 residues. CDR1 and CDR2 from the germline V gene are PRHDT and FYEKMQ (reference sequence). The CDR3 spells CASSRQGALDTQYF. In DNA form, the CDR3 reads TGTGCCAGCAGCCGACAGGGGGCCCTCGATACGCAGTATTTT.

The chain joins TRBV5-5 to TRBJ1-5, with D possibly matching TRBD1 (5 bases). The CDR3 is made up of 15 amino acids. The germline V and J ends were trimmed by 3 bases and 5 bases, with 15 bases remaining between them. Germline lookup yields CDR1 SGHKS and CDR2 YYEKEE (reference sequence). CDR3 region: CASSWWAGSDQPQHF. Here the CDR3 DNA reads TGTGCCAGCAGCTGGTGGGCAGGGAGCGATCAGCCCCAGCATTTT.

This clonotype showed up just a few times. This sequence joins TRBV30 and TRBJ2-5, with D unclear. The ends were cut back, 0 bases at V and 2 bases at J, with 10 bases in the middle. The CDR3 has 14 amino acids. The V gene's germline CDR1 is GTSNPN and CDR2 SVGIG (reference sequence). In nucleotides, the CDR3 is TGTGCCTGGAGTGTAGCTCCTAAACAAGAGACCCAGTACTTC. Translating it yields CAWSVAPKQETQYF.

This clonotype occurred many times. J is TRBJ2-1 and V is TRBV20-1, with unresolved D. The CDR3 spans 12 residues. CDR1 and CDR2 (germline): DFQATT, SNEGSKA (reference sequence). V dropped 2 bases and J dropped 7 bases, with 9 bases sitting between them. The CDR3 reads CSARPFRNEQFF. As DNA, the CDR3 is TGCAGTGCTAGACCTTTTAGAAATGAGCAGTTCTTC.

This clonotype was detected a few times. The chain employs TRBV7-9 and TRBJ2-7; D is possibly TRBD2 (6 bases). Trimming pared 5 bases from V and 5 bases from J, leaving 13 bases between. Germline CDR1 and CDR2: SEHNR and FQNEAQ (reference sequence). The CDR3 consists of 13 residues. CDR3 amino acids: CASSTGDGNEQYV. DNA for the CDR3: TGTGCCAGCAGCACGGGGGACGGGAACGAGCAGTACGTC.

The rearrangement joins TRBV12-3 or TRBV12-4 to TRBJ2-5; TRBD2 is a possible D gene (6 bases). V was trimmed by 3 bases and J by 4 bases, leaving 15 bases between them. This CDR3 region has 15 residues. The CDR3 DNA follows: TGTGCCAGCAGTTTGACGGCGGGGCGTAGAGAGACCCAGTACTTC. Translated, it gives CASSLTAGRRETQYF.

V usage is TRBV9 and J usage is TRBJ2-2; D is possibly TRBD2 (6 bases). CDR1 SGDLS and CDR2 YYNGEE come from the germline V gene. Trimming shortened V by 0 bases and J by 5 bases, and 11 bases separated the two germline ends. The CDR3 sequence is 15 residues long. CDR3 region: CASSVDVAGTGELFF. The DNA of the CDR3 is TGTGCCAGCAGCGTAGATGTGGCGGGGACCGGGGAGCTGTTTTTT.

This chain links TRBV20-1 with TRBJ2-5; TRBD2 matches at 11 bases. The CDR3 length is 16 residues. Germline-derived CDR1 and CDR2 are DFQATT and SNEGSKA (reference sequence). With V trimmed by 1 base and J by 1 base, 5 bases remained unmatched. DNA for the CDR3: TGCAGTGCTAGAGGTGCTAGCGGGGGGTTCCAAGAGACCCAGTACTTC. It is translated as CSARGASGGFQETQYF.

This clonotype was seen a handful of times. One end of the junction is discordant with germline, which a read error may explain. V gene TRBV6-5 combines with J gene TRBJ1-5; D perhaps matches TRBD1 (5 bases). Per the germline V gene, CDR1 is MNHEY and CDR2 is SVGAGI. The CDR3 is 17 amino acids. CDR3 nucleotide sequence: TGTGCCAGCAGATCTACCCCGGTGGGGACCGGATATCAACCCCAGCATTTT. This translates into CASRSTPVGTGYQPQHF.

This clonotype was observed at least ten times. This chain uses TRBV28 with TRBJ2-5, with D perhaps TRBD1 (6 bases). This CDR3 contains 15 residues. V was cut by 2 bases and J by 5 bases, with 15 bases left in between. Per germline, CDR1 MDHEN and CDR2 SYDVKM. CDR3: CASSLEGVWRETQYF. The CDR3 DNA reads TGTGCCAGCAGTTTAGAGGGGGTCTGGCGGGAGACCCAGTACTTC.

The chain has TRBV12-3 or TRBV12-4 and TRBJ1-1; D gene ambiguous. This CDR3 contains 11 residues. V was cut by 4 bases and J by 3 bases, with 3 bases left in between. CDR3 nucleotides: TGTGCCAGCAGTTGGGACACTGAAGCTTTCTTT. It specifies CASSWDTEAFF.

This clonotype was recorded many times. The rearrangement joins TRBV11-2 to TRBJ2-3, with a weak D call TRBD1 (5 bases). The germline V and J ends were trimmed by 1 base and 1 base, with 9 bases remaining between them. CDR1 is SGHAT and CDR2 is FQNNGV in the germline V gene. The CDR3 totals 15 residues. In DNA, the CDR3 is TGTGCCAGCAGCTTAGGGGGCCGGGGCACAGATACGCAGTATTTT. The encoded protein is CASSLGGRGTDTQYF.

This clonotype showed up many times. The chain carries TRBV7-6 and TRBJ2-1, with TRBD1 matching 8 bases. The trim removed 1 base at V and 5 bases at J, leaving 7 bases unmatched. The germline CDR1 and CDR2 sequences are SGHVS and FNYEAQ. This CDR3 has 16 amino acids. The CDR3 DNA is TGTGCCAGCAGCTTAGGGTCGGGACAGGCGAACAATGAGCAGTTCTTC. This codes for CASSLGSGQANNEQFF.

The CDR3 nucleotides are TGTGCCAGCAGTGGTACCGGGCCAACCTACGAGCAGTACTTC. Its translation is CASSGTGPTYEQYF. The chain has TRBV6-1 and TRBJ2-7; D is unclear. With 4 bases removed from V and 2 bases from J, the gap between germline ends came to 12 bases. Germline CDR1 MNHNS, CDR2 SASEGT. The CDR3 covers 14 residues.